One T cell receptor beta chain is described in this entry. It lacks a known antigen. Per-nucleotide qualities are absent, and no much larger clonotype sits a single base away. The data were obtained in a study of T cells in Graves' hyperthyroidism and ophthalmopathy (dated by TCRdb to the late 2010s). Study-wide context: Peripheral blood samples were taken at the time of initial diagnosis, prior to any treatment. A discovery cohort of about a hundred patients, about 40 with Graves' ophthalmopathy and 55 to 65 with stable Graves' hyperthyroidism, was used to find distinguishing TCR V-J signatures. An independent validation cohort of under 20 hyperthyroidism patients and 17 patients who later progressed to ophthalmopathy tested prospective prediction of ophthalmopathy. For training and testing, the 100 or so patients in the discovery cohort were randomly divided in a 7:3 ratio. In over five Graves' hyperthyroidism patients, the study also compared T-cell repertoires from thyroid tissue with T-cell repertoires from blood. Following sampling, methimazole starting at 30 mg daily was given to hyperthyroidism patients, and high-dose intravenous methylprednisolone was given to ophthalmopathy patients. According to the paper, TCR Vbeta CDR3 sequencing was carried out on more than 120 peripheral blood samples, which came from under 50 ophthalmopathy, some 73 hyperthyroidism and about 17 progressor patients. Study-level results and caveats: In validation, the model predicted progression to ophthalmopathy a median of around six months before onset, with around 70% sensitivity and more than 72% specificity. Blood samples also contained most of the expanded thyroid clonotypes (frequency above 0.001), which suggests that blood repertoires may reflect thyroid immune responses. A 13 V-J signature model separated ophthalmopathy from stable hyperthyroidism, with over 85% sensitivity and about 81% specificity in cross-validation and 80%/75% in testing. No statistical method was used to set the sample size in advance, and investigators knew the group allocation.

At the junction V is shortened by 6 bases and J by 3 bases; bases outside the gene matches: 5. CDR1 and CDR2 are read off the germline V gene (reference sequence) as DFQATT and SNEGSKA. Its CDR3 holds 13 amino acids, cysteine through phenylalanine. Of all the DNA, just the CDR3 is kept, 39 bases in frame from base 1. Graves' hyperthyroidism was defined as stable when no progression to ophthalmopathy occurred over 18 months of follow-up. The hyperthyroidism patients were between 18 and 65 years old and newly diagnosed, with a disease duration of less than 2 months. Exclusion was applied to patients with uncontrolled infections, other autoimmune diseases, pregnancy or lactation. Diagnoses were established on the basis of clinical symptoms, serum thyroxine and TRAb, thyroid ultrasound, and orbital computed tomography. PBMCs were isolated from around 10 ml of fresh peripheral blood by Ficoll-Paque density gradient centrifugation. Trizol reagent was used to extract total RNA, and RNA quality was then checked on an Agilent 2100 Bioanalyzer.

The TCR beta CDR3 regions were amplified from the RNA transcripts. A first-round RT-PCR of the TCR CDR3 used the HTBI primer set with the Qiagen OneStep RT-PCR kit. Libraries were constructed in a second round of multiplex PCR, after which size selection and purification were carried out. Sequencing of the libraries was done on an Illumina HiSeq2000 using paired-end 100 bp reads. The study's processing was this. SOAPnuke was used to process the raw data, throwing out any read that contained adapters or uncalled bases, had a mean Phred below 15, or lacked an exact constant-primer or identifier match. COPE v1.2.5 was used to merge high-quality paired reads, and clonotypes were defined as unique nucleotide sequences. MiTCR v1.1 was used to align clonotypes to the IMGT TRBV, TRBD and TRBJ reference segments. The analysis was restricted to V-J combinations with a frequency above 0.0001, which together covered about 99% of the repertoires. The TCS score was defined as the ratio of F50 (clonal expansion) to E x V (chaos), calculated using BLOSUM62-based TCRdist between CDR3 peptides within each V-J. Welch's t-statistics and random forest reduced some 510 V-J features to 13, which were used in a naive Bayes classifier (R e1071). TCRdb itself trimmed the public reads at Q25 with fastp, ran MiXCR and retained productive beta chains. Entries are consolidated by CDR3 protein sequence, retaining the most common genes and DNA. The V and J calls and clone size are TCRdb's, not the authors'. Counted in this sample were hundreds of thousands of distinct CDR3 sequences; 16% of them appeared once. The ten largest clones add up to 15% to 20% of the sample.

The sample taken for sequencing was blood. Rearrangement joined TRBV20-1 to TRBJ1-5, with 7 bases matching TRBD1. This clonotype was sampled from a woman aged 18-29 years with Graves' hyperthyroidism. The CDR3 is CSATTGFNQPQHF. The DNA sequence is given as TGCAGTGCAACGACAGGGTTCAATCAGCCCCAGCATTTT.